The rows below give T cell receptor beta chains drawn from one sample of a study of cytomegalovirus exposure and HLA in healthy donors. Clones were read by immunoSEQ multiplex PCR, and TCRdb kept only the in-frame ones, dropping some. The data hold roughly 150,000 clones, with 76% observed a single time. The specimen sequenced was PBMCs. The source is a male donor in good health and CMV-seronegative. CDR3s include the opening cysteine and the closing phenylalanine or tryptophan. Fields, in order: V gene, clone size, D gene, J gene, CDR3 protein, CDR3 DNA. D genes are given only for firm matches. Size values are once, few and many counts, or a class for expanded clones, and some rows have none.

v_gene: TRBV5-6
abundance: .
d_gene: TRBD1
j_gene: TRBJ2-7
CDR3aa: CASSLGQGPRWEQYF
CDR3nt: TGTGCCAGCAGCTTGGGACAGGGGCCCCGTTGGGAGCAGTACTTC

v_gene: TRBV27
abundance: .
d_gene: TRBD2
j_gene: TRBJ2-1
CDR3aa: CASSLSGLAFHEQFF
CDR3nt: TGTGCCAGCAGTTTATCGGGACTAGCATTCCACGAGCAGTTCTTC

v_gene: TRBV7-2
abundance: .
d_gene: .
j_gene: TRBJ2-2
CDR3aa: CASSLARDTPYTGELFF
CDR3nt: TGTGCCAGCAGCTTAGCCCGGGACACACCATACACCGGGGAGTTGTTTTTT

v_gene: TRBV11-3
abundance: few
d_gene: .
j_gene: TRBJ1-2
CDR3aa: CASSLCLKDTFYGYTF
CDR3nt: TGTGCCAGCAGCTTATGTTTGAAAGACACTTTCTATGGCTACACCTTC

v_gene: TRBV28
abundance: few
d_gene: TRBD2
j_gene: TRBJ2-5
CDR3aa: CASSSSDGGETQYF
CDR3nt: TGTGCCAGCAGTTCCTCGGACGGGGGGGAGACCCAGTACTTC

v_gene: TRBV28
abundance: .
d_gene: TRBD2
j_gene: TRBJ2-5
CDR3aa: CASSFLGGGAKETQYF
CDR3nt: TGTGCCAGCAGTTTTCTGGGCGGGGGGGCAAAAGAGACCCAGTACTTC

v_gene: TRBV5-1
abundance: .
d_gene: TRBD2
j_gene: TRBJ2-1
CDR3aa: CASSFGLAGSYNEQFF
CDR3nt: TGCGCCAGCAGTTTTGGACTAGCGGGGTCCTACAATGAGCAGTTCTTC

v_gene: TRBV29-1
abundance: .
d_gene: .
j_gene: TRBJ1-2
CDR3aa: CSVDSDSYGYTF
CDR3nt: TGCAGCGTTGACTCGGACAGCTATGGCTACACCTTC

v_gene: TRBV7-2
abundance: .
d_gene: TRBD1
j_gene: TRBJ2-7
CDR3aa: CASSLNRGLYEQYF
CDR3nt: TGTGCCAGCAGCTTAAACAGGGGGCTGTACGAGCAGTACTTC

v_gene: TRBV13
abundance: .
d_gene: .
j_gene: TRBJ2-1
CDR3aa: CASSLGQGSYNEQFF
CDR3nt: TGTGCCAGCAGCTTAGGACAGGGTAGCTACAATGAGCAGTTCTTC

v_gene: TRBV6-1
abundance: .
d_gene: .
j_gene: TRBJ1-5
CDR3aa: CASSDRGIIDGPQPQHF
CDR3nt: TGTGCCAGCAGTGATCGGGGGATCATCGACGGCCCTCAGCCCCAGCATTTT

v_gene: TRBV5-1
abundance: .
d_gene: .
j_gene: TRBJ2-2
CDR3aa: CASSLMGQGITGELFF
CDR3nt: TGCGCCAGCAGCTTGATGGGTCAGGGGATCACCGGGGAGCTGTTTTTT

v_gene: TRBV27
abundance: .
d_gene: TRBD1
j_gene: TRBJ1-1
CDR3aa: CASGRDRLNTEAFF
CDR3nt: TGTGCCAGCGGCCGGGACAGGCTGAACACTGAAGCTTTCTTT

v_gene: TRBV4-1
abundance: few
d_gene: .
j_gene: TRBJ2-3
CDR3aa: CASSQGSGGGSTDTQYF
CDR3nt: TGCGCCAGCAGCCAAGGGAGTGGCGGGGGCAGCACAGATACGCAGTATTTT

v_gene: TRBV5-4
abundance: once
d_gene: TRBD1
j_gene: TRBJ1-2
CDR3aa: CASSLQGQGNYGYTF
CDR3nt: TGTGCCAGCAGCTTGCAGGGACAGGGGAACTATGGCTACACCTTC

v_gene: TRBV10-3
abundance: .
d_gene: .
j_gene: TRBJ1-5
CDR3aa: CAISGQGSNQPQHF
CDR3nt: TGTGCCATCAGTGGGCAGGGGAGCAATCAGCCCCAGCATTTT

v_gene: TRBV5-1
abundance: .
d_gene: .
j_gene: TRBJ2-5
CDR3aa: CASSTGTSQETQYF
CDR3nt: TGCGCCAGCAGCACTGGGACTTCGCAAGAGACCCAGTACTTC

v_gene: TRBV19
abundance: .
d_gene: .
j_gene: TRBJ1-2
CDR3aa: CASSRASGQYYGYTF
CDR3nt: TGTGCCAGTAGCAGAGCGTCCGGACAGTACTATGGCTACACCTTC

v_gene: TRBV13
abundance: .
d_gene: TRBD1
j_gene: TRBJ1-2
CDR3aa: CASSLGTQGAFAYGYTF
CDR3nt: TGTGCCAGCAGCTTAGGGACCCAGGGGGCCTTTGCGTATGGCTACACCTTC

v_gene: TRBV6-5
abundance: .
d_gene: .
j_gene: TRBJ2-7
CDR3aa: CASIGGLRQYF
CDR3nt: TGTGCCAGCATCGGCGGGCTCAGGCAGTACTTC

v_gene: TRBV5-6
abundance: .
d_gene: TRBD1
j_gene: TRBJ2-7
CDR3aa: CASSITPGQGAEQYF
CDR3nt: TGTGCCAGCAGCATAACCCCGGGACAGGGCGCCGAGCAGTACTTC

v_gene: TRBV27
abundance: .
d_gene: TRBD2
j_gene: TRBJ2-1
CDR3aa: CASSLTTSGVEEQFF
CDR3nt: TGTGCCAGCAGTTTGACGACTAGCGGGGTGGAGGAGCAGTTCTTC

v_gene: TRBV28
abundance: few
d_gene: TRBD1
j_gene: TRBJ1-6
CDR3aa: CAASPGTVLSALHF
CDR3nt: TGTGCCGCCTCTCCCGGGACAGTACTTTCAGCCCTCCACTTT

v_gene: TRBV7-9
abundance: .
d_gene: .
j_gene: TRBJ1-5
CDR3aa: CASSETAYGGQPQHF
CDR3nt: TGTGCCAGCAGCGAGACAGCCTACGGCGGTCAGCCCCAGCATTTT

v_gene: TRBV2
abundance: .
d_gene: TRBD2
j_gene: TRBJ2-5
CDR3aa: CASKLGLAGLSQETQYF
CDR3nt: TGTGCCAGCAAACTGGGACTAGCGGGACTATCACAAGAGACCCAGTACTTC

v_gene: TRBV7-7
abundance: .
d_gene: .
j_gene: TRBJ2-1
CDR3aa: CASKGGSYNEQFF
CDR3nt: TGTGCTAGCAAAGGGGGCTCCTACAATGAGCAGTTCTTC

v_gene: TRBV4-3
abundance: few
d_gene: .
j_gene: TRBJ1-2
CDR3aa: CASSPQASSLNYGYTF
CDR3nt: TGCGCCAGCAGCCCCCAGGCTAGCTCCCTTAACTATGGCTACACCTTC

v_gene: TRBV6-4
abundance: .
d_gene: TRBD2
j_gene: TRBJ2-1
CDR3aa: CASSQTSGSVNEQFF
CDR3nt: TGTGCCAGCAGTCAGACTAGCGGGAGTGTCAATGAGCAGTTCTTC

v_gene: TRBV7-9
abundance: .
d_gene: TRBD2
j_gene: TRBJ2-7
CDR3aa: CASSLDAGGIYEQYF
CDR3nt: TGTGCCAGCAGCTTAGACGCGGGGGGAATCTACGAGCAGTACTTC

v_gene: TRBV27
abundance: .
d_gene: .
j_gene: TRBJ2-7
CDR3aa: CASSLTGREQYF
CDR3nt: TGTGCCAGCAGTTTAACAGGCAGGGAGCAGTACTTC

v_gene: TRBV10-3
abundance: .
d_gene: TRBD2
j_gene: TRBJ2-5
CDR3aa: CAIGVGSGGQETQYF
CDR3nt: TGTGCCATCGGAGTGGGTAGCGGGGGGCAAGAGACCCAGTACTTC

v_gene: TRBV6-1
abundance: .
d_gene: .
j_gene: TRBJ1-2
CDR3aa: CASSETVNYGYTF
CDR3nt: TGTGCCAGCAGTGAGACAGTCAACTATGGCTACACCTTC

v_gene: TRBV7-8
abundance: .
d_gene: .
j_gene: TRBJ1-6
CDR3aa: CASTLQGSQGISPLHF
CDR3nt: TGTGCCAGCACCCTACAGGGAAGTCAAGGAATTTCACCCCTCCACTTT

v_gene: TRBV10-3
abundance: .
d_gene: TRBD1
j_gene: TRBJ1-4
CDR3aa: CAIQGDPDEKLFF
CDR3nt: TGTGCCATCCAGGGGGACCCGGACGAAAAACTGTTTTTT

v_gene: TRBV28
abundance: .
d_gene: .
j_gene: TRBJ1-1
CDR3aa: CASSLLGGNTEAFF
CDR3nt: TGTGCCAGCAGTTTACTGGGGGGGAACACTGAAGCTTTCTTT

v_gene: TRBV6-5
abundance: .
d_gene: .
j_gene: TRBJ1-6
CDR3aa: CASRTTGWGSPLHF
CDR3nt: TGTGCCAGCAGGACAACAGGGTGGGGTTCACCCCTCCACTTT

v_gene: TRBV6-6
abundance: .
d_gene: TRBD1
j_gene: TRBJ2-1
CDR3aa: CASIPGGQGEQFF
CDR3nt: TGTGCCAGCATCCCAGGGGGCCAGGGGGAGCAGTTCTTC